One T cell receptor (beta chain) is described in this entry. Its antigen remains unknown. This sample is drawn from a study of T cell repertoires in cytomegalovirus infection. About the study: Shared public TCR beta signatures pointed to both CMV infection and a matching HLA type.

TCRdb re-analysed the reads in MiXCR, keeping a single row per CDR3 protein. The sample contains some 700,000 distinct CDR3 sequences, less than 40% of which appear only once. Germline V gene data show CDR1 as SGDLS and CDR2 as YYNGEE. With V trimmed by 0 bases and J by 0 bases, 10 bases remained unmatched. This CDR3 spans 20 amino acids. Study-level points and caveats: The cumulative frequency of public TCR beta families distinguished individuals who carried CMV together with the relevant HLA. Dominating the ex vivo response were TCR beta clonotypes that were CMV-specific and HLA-C-restricted.

The V and J genes are TRBV9 and TRBJ2-1; TRBD2 aligns across 12 bases. Sequencing was done on a sample of PBMCs. The sequence was obtained from a human donor in good health (CMV status not recorded). Some clones in this sample may be carry-over from other donors' samples. The CDR3 sequence is CASSVVPGLAGTDSYNEQFF. In DNA form, the CDR3 reads TGTGCCAGCAGCGTAGTCCCCGGACTAGCGGGGACCGACTCCTACAATGAGCAGTTCTTC.